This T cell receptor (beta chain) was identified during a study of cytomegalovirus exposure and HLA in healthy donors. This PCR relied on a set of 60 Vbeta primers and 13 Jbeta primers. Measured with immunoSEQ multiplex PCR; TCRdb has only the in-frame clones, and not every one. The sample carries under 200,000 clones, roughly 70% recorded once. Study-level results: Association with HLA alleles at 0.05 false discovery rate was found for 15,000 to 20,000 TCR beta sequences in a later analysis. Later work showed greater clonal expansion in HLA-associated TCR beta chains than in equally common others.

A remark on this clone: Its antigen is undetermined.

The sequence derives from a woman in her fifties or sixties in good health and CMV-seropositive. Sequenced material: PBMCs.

The CDR3: CASSIWESTDTQYF. CDR3 nucleotide sequence: TGTGCCAGTAGTATTTGGGAGAGCACAGATACGCAGTATTTT. The V and J genes are TRBV19 and TRBJ2-3, with a weak D call TRBD2 (5 bases). Trimming removed 3 bases from V and 0 bases from J, with 7 bases in between. The CDR3 length is 14 residues. CDR1 and CDR2 from the germline V gene are LNHDA and SQIVND (reference sequence).